One and the same sample provided the 17 T cell receptor beta chains below, sequenced in a study of persistence of HIV-infected CD4 T cells. This was the immunoSEQ version 4 assay in survey mode. Measured with immunoSEQ multiplex PCR; TCRdb has only the in-frame clones, and not every one. Of about 37,000 clones listed, roughly 80% are singletons. The stimulus was lysate of CMV-infected fibroblasts, around 11 ug/mL. Memory cells lacking CD40L and CD69 with high CD45RO were sorted. These receptors' antigens are unknown. This material consisted of CD4+ T cells sorted from PBMCs after approximately 19-hour stimulation, taken from a patient who received antiretroviral therapy. These receptors came from an adult man with HIV who was CMV-seropositive.

The chain has TRBV7-9 and TRBJ2-3, with D maybe TRBD2 (5 bases). CDR1 SEHNR and CDR2 FQNEAQ come from the germline V gene (reference sequence). This CDR3 contains 16 residues. Trimming took 1 base from V and 0 from J, leaving 11 bases between them. CDR3 in amino acids: CASSLGSGTSTDTQYF. CDR3 in DNA: TGTGCCAGCAGCTTAGGGAGCGGAACTAGCACAGATACGCAGTATTTT.

This clone showed up just once. V and J are TRBV21-1 and TRBJ2-1; whether TRBD2, the table's D call, matches the DNA was not checked. TRBV21-1 is a pseudogene. The CDR3 spans 19 residues. CDR3 amino acids: CASSKPPIIRTSSYNEQFF. The CDR3 nucleotides read TGTGCCAGCAGCAAACCCCCGATTATCCGGACTAGCTCCTACAATGAGCAGTTCTTC.

V usage is TRBV5-1 and J usage is TRBJ1-4; 12 bases fit TRBD1. The CDR3 is 15 residues long. Per germline, CDR1 SGHRS and CDR2 YFSETQ. The ends lost 4 bases at V and 8 bases at J; junction bases unmatched: 6. The CDR3 is CASSTGTGGGEKLFF. The CDR3, as DNA: TGCGCCAGCAGCACCGGGACAGGGGGCGGCGAAAAACTGTTTTTT.

This chain links TRBV9 with TRBJ2-2; TRBD2 matches 9 bases. Trimming took 0 bases from V and 7 from J; bases not matched to a gene: 10. The CDR3 length is 17 residues. From germline, CDR1 is SGDLS and CDR2 YYNGEE. In DNA, the CDR3 is TGTGCCAGCAGCGTAGCTACGGCGGGGGGGCCGAACGGGGAGCTGTTTTTT. Encoded protein: CASSVATAGGPNGELFF. Complete variable domain (other parts from reference TRBV9 and TRBJ2-2): DSGVTQTPKHLITATGQRVTLRCSPRSGDLSVYWYQQSLDQGLQFLIQYYNGEERAKGNILERFSAQQFPDLHSELNLSSLELGDSALYFCASSVATAGGPNGELFFGEGSRLTVL.

This CDR3 is CASSFRDIYNSPLHF. The DNA for the CDR3 is TGTGCCAGCAGTTTCCGGGACATATATAATTCACCCCTCCACTTT. The chain links TRBV27 to TRBJ1-6; TRBD1 is a possible D gene (6 bases). V was cut by 3 bases and J by 4 bases, with 10 bases left in between. Per the germline V gene, CDR1 is MNHEY and CDR2 is SMNVEV (reference sequence). The CDR3 loop spans 15 amino acids.

In its sample, this clone was seen a few times. The J gene is TRBJ2-2, the V gene TRBV5-4; either TRBD1 or TRBD2 may fit D (6 bases each). Germline CDR1 and CDR2: SGHNT and YYREEE (reference sequence). Trimming pared 4 bases from V and 10 bases from J, leaving 20 bases between. The CDR3 sequence is 15 residues long. In nucleotides, the CDR3 is TGTGCCAGCAGCCCAAAAGATGGGGGGCGCGAGGAGCTGTTTTTT. As protein: CASSPKDGGREELFF.

Only a few counts were recorded for this clone. The chain is built from TRBV6-4 and TRBJ2-2, with 7 bases aligning to TRBD1. This CDR3 comprises 13 residues. Losses at the gene ends were 6 bases for V and 3 bases for J; bases not matched to a gene: 1. Germline CDR1 is MRHNA and CDR2 is SNTAGT. The CDR3 loop is CASRGTDTGELFF. CDR3 nucleotides: TGTGCCAGCAGAGGGACAGACACCGGGGAGCTGTTTTTT.

The rearrangement uses TRBV2 and TRBJ1-6; 8 bases match TRBD1. The CDR3 extends over 15 amino acids. Germline CDR1 SNHLY, CDR2 FYNNEI. V was pared by 7 bases and J by 9 bases, with 11 bases of the junction left unmatched. The DNA of the CDR3 is TGTGCCAGCACCTACAGGGGGTTTACTATTTCACCCCTCCACTTT. It is translated as CASTYRGFTISPLHF. Using reference TRBV2 and TRBJ1-6 for the parts outside the CDR3, the full variable domain is EPEVTQTPSHQVTQMGQEVILRCVPISNHLYFYWYRQILGQKVEFLVSFYNNEISEKSEIFDDQFSVERPDGSNFTLKIRSTKLEDSAMYFCASTYRGFTISPLHFGNGTRLTVT.

This chain uses TRBV7-9 with TRBJ1-3; 11 bases are shared with TRBD1. This CDR3 is built from 16 residues. Germline CDR1 reads SEHNR; CDR2 reads FQNEAQ (reference sequence). V was pared by 5 bases and J by 3 bases, with 6 bases of the junction left unmatched. CDR3 DNA sequence: TGTGCCAGCAGCCCTTGGACAGGGGGCAATGGAAACACCATATATTTT. Its translation is CASSPWTGGNGNTIYF.

This chain uses TRBV5-5 with TRBJ2-5; TRBD2 matches at 10 bases. Looked up from germline, CDR1 is SGHKS and CDR2 is YYEKEE (reference sequence). The CDR3 has 15 residues. The V segment lost 3 bases and the J segment 2 bases; nucleotides outside the gene matches: 4. The CDR3 here is CASSYSGGWQETQYF. CDR3 sequence (DNA): TGTGCCAGCAGCTATAGCGGGGGGTGGCAAGAGACCCAGTACTTC.

V gene TRBV9 combines with J gene TRBJ2-6, with TRBD1 matching 7 bases. CDR3 size: 20 residues. The germline CDR1 and CDR2 sequences are SGDLS and YYNGEE. The J segment lost 0 bases and the V segment lost 0 bases, leaving 12 bases of the junction unmatched. As DNA, the CDR3 is TGTGCCAGCAGCGTAGCCCCAGGGGGATTACTTCTCTCTGGGGCCAACGTCCTGACTTTC. It is translated as CASSVAPGGLLLSGANVLTF.

The chain couples TRBV18 to TRBJ2-1; 11 bases are shared with TRBD2. J lost 5 bases, V lost 4 bases, and 1 base had no gene match. The length of the CDR3 is 14 residues. CDR1 and CDR2 from the germline V gene are KGHSH and LQKENI. This chain's CDR3 is CASSRSGGDNEQFF. Here the CDR3 DNA reads TGTGCCAGCTCACGTAGCGGGGGGGACAATGAGCAGTTCTTC.

The table lists this clone with a few counts. This chain uses TRBV6-6 with TRBJ2-2; 11 bases agree with TRBD2. Germline lookup yields CDR1 MNHNY and CDR2 SVGAGI (reference sequence). The CDR3 loop spans 15 amino acids. Trimming at V came to 4 bases and at J to 5 bases, leaving 3 bases not matched to a gene. CDR3 in amino acids: CASSLAGGQTGELFF. The CDR3 coding sequence is TGTGCCAGCAGTTTAGCGGGGGGGCAGACCGGGGAGCTGTTTTTT.

The chain joins TRBV2 to TRBJ1-5; D ambiguous. The length of the CDR3 is 14 residues. V was clipped by 3 bases and J by 5 bases, with 11 bases between them. Per the germline V gene, CDR1 is SNHLY and CDR2 is FYNNEI. This CDR3 is CASSEGNGDQPQHF. CDR3 in DNA: TGTGCCAGCAGTGAGGGGAATGGGGATCAGCCCCAGCATTTT.

This clone was counted only a few times. The V gene is TRBV2, the J gene TRBJ2-1; D is tentatively TRBD1 or TRBD2 (5 bases each). Trimming pared 5 bases from V and 0 bases from J, leaving 14 bases between. The CDR3 is 16 amino acids. The germline V gene encodes CDR1 SNHLY and CDR2 FYNNEI. The CDR3 nucleotides read TGTGCCAGCAGTTTTGGGACGTCTAGCTCCTACAATGAGCAGTTCTTC. Translated, it gives CASSFGTSSSYNEQFF.

V is TRBV9 and J is TRBJ2-1; D uncertain. Germline values: CDR1 SGDLS, CDR2 YYNGEE. The CDR3 is 14 amino acids. V dropped 0 bases and J dropped 4 bases, with 8 bases sitting between them. The CDR3 loop is CASSVALGYNEQFF. The CDR3 region has the DNA TGTGCCAGCAGCGTAGCTTTGGGGTACAATGAGCAGTTCTTC.

This clone has just a few counts. The chain employs TRBV6-5 and TRBJ1-6; D gene uncertain. CDR3 size: 13 residues. CDR1 is MNHEY, CDR2 SVGAGI, per germline. With 0 bases removed from V and 10 bases from J, the gap between germline ends came to 7 bases. The CDR3 DNA is TGTGCCAGCAGTTACTCGACAAGGTCACCCCTCCACTTT. Translating gives CASSYSTRSPLHF.